This is a list of T cell receptor beta chains from one sample in a study of PD-1 blockade in classical Hodgkin lymphoma. The method was immunoSEQ multiplex PCR; TCRdb's version includes in-frame clones alone and lacks a portion of them. Found here are tens of thousands of clones, roughly 80% of them singletons; the top ten hold approximately 29%. Specimen: peripheral blood mononuclear cells (PBMCs), collected at baseline. The receptors were gathered from a human donor with classical Hodgkin lymphoma. The CDR3 runs from the conserved cysteine through the conserved F or W.

CDR3 protein: CASSPLGGATEAFF
J gene: TRBJ1-1
V gene: TRBV18

CDR3 protein: CASSLGAGQGTDIQYF
J gene: TRBJ2-4
V gene: TRBV7-9

CDR3 protein: CASRGMTGGTEAFF
J gene: TRBJ1-1
V gene: TRBV2

CDR3 protein: CASSLRDSEGNEQYF
J gene: TRBJ2-7
V gene: TRBV9

CDR3 protein: CASSPSRSNQPQHF
J gene: TRBJ1-5
V gene: TRBV5-8

CDR3 protein: CASSPGVNNEQFF
J gene: TRBJ2-1
V gene: TRBV18

CDR3 protein: CASSSGTLGKLFF
J gene: TRBJ1-4
V gene: TRBV11-3

CDR3 protein: CASSGNWGDRGETQYF
J gene: TRBJ2-5
V gene: TRBV6-1

CDR3 protein: CASSIGQGAYGYTF
J gene: TRBJ1-2
V gene: TRBV28

CDR3 protein: CASRRLAGGGETQYF
J gene: TRBJ2-5
V gene: TRBV10-2